The 9 T cell receptor beta chains in this list originate from one sample, sequenced in a study of blood T cell repertoires in COVID-19. Generated by immunoSEQ multiplex PCR, the TCRdb table keeps only in-frame clones and is missing some. Among about 250,000 clones listed, approximately 92% were seen once. The sequencing sample was made of PBMCs or T cells enriched from blood (not recorded which). The receptors come from a woman between 18 and 29 years old who had recovered from COVID-19.

This clone was seen a handful of times. The chain recombines TRBV3-1 (or the pseudogene TRBV3-2) with TRBJ1-2; 10 bases map to TRBD1. The ends lost 5 bases at V and 8 bases at J; junction bases unmatched: 5. This CDR3 contains 13 residues. Germline V gene lookup returns CDR1 LGHDT and CDR2 YNNKEL (reference sequence). Here the CDR3 reads CASSSGQGNGYTF. The CDR3 region has the DNA TGTGCCAGCAGCTCGGGACAGGGGAACGGCTACACCTTC.

The CDR3 region is CASSLVGGAYNEQFF. The CDR3 DNA is TGTGCCAGCAGCTTGGTGGGGGGGGCCTACAATGAGCAGTTCTTC. V is TRBV5-4 and J is TRBJ2-1, with 7 nucleotides matching TRBD2. V was clipped by 0 bases and J by 2 bases; unmatched bases: 2. Germline CDR1 SGHNT, CDR2 YYREEE (reference sequence). This CDR3 is built from 15 residues.

This chain uses TRBV2 with TRBJ1-2, with 9 bases fitting TRBD1. The germline gives CDR1 SNHLY, CDR2 FYNNEI. The CDR3 has 14 residues. V shed 10 bases and J 1 base; nucleotides not matched to a gene: 7. The CDR3, as DNA: TGTGCCACCACCGGGACAGGGCGTAACTATGGCTACACCTTC. Its translation: CATTGTGRNYGYTF.

The rearrangement uses TRBV18 and TRBJ2-5; 13 positions match TRBD2. Germline V CDR1 and CDR2: KGHSH, LQKENI. The CDR3 has 18 amino acids. With 2 bases clipped from V and 2 bases from J, the junction kept 8 bases outside the gene matches. The CDR3 loop is CASSPGTSGDRRQETQYF. The CDR3 DNA reads as TGTGCCAGCTCACCAGGGACTAGCGGGGATAGAAGACAAGAGACCCAGTACTTC.

The V call is TRBV12-3 or TRBV12-4, the J call TRBJ2-7, with unresolved D. The V end lost 1 base, the J end lost 8 bases, and 9 bases lay between the germline ends. The CDR3 consists of 12 residues. The CDR3 DNA follows: TGTGCCAGCAGTTTAGTACAGATCAAGCAGTACTTC. Translation gives CASSLVQIKQYF.

CDR3 region: CASSYRGSGANVLTF. The CDR3 bases are TGTGCCAGCAGTTACAGGGGCTCTGGGGCCAACGTCCTGACTTTC. V usage is TRBV6-5 and J usage is TRBJ2-6; D is possibly TRBD1 (5 bases). Trimming pared 2 bases from V and 0 bases from J, leaving 5 bases between. The CDR3 contains 15 residues. Germline V CDR1 and CDR2: MNHEY, SVGAGI.

The chain uses TRBV11-1 and TRBJ2-7, with TRBD2 as a possible D gene (6 bases). Per germline, CDR1 SGHAT and CDR2 FQDESV (reference sequence). V was shortened by 5 bases and J by 2 bases, with 13 bases between the two germline ends. The CDR3 has 14 residues. The CDR3 sequence: CASSRGAGTYEQYF. CDR3 DNA sequence: TGTGCCAGCAGCCGCGGGGCGGGGACCTACGAGCAGTACTTC.

The genes are TRBV3-1 (or the pseudogene TRBV3-2) and TRBJ2-1; tentatively, D is TRBD1 (5 bases). This CDR3 comprises 16 residues. CDR1 and CDR2 (germline): LGHDT, YNNKEL (reference sequence). Deletions cut 2 bases from V and 2 bases from J, with 13 bases between. The CDR3 nucleotides read TGTGCCAGCAGCCAATGGGGCAGGGATACCTACAATGAGCAGTTCTTC. Its protein product is CASSQWGRDTYNEQFF.

The count of this clone is one. The chain employs TRBV3-1 (or the pseudogene TRBV3-2) and TRBJ2-1; 7 bases match TRBD1. The germline CDR1 and CDR2 sequences are LGHDT and YNNKEL (reference sequence). Germline trimming cut 3 bases from V and 6 bases from J; bases unmatched to any gene: 14. CDR3 length: 17 amino acids. In DNA form, the CDR3 reads TGTGCCAGCAGCCAGCCTTTTGGCAGGGGGTACTCCAATGAGCAGTTCTTC. It codes for CASSQPFGRGYSNEQFF.